This paragraph covers one TCR beta chain sequence. The source of the sample is a study of blood T cell repertoires in COVID-19. Study-wide context: The origin of the acute and convalescent COVID-19 samples was the United States, Italy and Spain. PBMCs, B-cell-depleted T cells, or T cells were the source of the cDNA or gDNA that made up the material.

Under the authors' procedure: It was from reference gene primer amplification that nucleated cell counts were estimated. Assay used: immunoSEQ multiplex PCR; TCRdb lists only in-frame clones, some missing. That table furnishes V, J and clone size, whereas the DNA furnished D and trimming. Of 90,000 to 100,000 clones in the sample, roughly 83% were seen once. The CDR3 consists of 13 residues. Germline V gene sequence: CDR1 MNHEY, CDR2 SVGAGI. Unmatched junction bases numbered 5, after V lost 7 bases and J lost 3 bases. The clonotype originates from a woman aged 60-75 years with acute or convalescent COVID-19. The specimen sequenced was peripheral blood. This chain uses TRBV6-5 with TRBJ1-1, with 7 bases aligning to TRBD1. The CDR3 loop reads CASKIDRDTEAFF. The CDR3 nucleotides read TGTGCCAGCAAGATCGACAGGGACACTGAAGCTTTCTTT.